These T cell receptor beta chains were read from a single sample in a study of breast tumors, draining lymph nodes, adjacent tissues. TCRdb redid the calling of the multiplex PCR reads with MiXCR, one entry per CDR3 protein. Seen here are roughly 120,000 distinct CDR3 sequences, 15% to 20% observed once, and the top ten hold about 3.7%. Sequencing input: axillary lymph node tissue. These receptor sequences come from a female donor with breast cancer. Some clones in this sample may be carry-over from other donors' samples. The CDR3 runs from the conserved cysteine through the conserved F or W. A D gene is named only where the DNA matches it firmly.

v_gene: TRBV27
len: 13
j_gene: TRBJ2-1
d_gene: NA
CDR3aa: CASSLKFRGEQFF

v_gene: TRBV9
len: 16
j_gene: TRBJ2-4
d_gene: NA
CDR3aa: CASSERMGDGQNIQYF

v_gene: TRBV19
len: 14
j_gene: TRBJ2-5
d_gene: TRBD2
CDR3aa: CASSRRSGVETQYF

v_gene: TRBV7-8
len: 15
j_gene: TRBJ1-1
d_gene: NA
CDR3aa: CASSLLGTLNTEAFF

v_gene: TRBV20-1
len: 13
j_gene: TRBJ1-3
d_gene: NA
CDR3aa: CSAWSGRGNTIYF

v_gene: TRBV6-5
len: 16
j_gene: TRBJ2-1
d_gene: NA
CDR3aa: CASSYMGPGNGNEQFF

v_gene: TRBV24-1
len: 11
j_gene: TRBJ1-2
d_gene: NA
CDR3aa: CATSDLYGYTF

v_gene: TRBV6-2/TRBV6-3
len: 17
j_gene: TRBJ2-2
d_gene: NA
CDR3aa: CASTDPGRGLNTGELFF

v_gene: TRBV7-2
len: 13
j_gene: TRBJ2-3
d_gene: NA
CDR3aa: CASSFSSTDTQYF

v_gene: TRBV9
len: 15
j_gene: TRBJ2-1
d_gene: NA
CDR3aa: CASSPGLSSYNEQFF

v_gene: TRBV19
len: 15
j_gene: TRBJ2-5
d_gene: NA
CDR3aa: CATRTGRLVQEAQYF

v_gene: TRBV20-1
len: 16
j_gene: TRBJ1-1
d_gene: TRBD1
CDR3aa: CSAMDRAFRGNTEAFF

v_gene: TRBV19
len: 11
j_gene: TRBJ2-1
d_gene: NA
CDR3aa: CASWFQNEQFF

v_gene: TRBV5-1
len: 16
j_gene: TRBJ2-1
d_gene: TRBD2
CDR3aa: CASGGSGGSSYNEQFF

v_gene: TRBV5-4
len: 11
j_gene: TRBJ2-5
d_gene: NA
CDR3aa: CASSWQETQYF

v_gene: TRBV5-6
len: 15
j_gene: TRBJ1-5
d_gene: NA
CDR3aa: CASTEQGSSNQPQHF

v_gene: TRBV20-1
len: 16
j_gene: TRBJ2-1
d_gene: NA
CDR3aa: CSARPALAGRNNEQFF

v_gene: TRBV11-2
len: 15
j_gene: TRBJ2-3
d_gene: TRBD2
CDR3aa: CASSSGLVLTDTQYF

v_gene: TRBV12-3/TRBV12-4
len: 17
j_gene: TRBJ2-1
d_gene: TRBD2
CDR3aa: CASRPQRGASSYNEQFF

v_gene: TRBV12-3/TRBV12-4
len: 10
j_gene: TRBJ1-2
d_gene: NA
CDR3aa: CASSNYGYTF

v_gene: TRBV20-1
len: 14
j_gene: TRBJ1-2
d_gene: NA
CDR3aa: CSARGTASNYGYTF

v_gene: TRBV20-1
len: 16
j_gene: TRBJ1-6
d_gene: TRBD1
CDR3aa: CSALTGGSSYNSPLHF

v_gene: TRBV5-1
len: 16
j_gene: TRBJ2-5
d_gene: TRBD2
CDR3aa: CASSTVPGLGGETQYF

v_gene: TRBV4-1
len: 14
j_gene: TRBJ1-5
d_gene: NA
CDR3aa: CASSQEGRTQPQHF

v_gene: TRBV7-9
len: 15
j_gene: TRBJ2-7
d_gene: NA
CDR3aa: CASSPYMSLSYEQYF

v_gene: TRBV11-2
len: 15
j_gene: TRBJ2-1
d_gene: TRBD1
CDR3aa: CASSQWDSQYNEQFF

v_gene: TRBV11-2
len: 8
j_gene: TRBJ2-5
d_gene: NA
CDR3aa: CASSLLYF

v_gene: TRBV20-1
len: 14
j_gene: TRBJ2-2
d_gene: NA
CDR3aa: CSARGGAYTGELFF

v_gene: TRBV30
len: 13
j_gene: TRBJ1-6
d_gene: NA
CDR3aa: CAWSGKYNSPLHF

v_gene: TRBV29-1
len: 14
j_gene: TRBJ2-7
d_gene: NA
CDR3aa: CSPRLDLDSYEQYF

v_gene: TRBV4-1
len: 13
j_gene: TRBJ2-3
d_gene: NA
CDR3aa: CASSQGVSDTQYF

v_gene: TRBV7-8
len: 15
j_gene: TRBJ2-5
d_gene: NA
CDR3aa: CASSSWDGGGETQYF

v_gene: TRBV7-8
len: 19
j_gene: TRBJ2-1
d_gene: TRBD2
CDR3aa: CASSPGLAGSYLSYNEQFF

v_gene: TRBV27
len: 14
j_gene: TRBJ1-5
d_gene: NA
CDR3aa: CASSLRQPGQPQHF

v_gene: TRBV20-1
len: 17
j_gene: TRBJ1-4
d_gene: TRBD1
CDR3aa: CSAIPRGVGQISEKLFF

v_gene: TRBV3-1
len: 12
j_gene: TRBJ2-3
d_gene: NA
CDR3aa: CASRAGADTQYF

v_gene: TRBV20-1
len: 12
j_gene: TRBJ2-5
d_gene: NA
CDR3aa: CSARTGEETQYF

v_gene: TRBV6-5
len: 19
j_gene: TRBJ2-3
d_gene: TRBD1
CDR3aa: CASSPSVRGPGGLTDTQYF

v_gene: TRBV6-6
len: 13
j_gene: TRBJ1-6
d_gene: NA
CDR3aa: CASSRDIFSPLHF

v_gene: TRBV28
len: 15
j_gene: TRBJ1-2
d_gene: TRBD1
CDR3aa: CASSYGTGGRYGYTF

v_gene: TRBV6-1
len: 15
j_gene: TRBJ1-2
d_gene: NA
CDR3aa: CASSEAGRTDQGYTF

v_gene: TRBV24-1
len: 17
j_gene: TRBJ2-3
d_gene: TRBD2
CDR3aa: CATSVGLAGNTGDTQYF

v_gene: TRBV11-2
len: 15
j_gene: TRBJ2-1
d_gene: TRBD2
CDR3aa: CASSLGAGVANEQFF

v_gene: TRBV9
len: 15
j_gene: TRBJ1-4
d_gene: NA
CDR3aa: CASSVTGGTNEKLFF

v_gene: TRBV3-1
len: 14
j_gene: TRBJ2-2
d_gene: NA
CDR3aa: CASSHGPNTGELFF

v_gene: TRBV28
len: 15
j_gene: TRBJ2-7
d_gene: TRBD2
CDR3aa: CASSLLTSGVPEQYF

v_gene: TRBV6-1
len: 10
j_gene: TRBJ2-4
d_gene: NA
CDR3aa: CASSEVSKYF

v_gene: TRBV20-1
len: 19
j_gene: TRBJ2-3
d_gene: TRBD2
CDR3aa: CSARGPAGEREIKTDTQYF

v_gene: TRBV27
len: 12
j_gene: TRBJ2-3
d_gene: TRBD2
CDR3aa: CASKSGGDTQYF

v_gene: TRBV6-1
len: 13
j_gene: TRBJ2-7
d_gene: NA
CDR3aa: CASKTESSYEQYF

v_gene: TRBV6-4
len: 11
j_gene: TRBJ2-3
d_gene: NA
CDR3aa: CASGYTDTQYF

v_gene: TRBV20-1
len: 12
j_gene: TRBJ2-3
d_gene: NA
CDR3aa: CSAREQRDTRYF

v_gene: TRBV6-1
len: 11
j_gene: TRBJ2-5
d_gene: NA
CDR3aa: CASSEREGQYF

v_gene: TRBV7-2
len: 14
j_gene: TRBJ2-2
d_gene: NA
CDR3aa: CASSLPTATGELFF